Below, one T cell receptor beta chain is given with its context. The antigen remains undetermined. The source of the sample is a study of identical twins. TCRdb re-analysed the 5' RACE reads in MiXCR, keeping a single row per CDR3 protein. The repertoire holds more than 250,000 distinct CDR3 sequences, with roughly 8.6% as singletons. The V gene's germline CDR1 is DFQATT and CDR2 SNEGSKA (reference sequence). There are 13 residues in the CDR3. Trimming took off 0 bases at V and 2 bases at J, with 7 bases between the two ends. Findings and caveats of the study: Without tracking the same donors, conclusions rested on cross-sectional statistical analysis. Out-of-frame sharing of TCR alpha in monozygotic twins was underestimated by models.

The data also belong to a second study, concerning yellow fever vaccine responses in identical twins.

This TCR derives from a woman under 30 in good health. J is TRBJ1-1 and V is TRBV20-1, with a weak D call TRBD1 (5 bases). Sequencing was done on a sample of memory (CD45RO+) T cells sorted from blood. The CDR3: CSAREQANTEAFF. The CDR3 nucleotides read TGCAGTGCTAGAGAACAGGCCAACACTGAAGCTTTCTTT.